A single sample is the source of the 10 T cell receptor beta chains below, sequenced in a study of blood T cell repertoires in COVID-19. Using immunoSEQ multiplex PCR, the repertoire was profiled, and TCRdb retains in-frame clones only, with some absent. The table records 80,000 to 95,000 clones, 70% to 90% of them present only once. The sample comprised peripheral blood. The receptors originated from a man in his 70s with acute or convalescent COVID-19.

The chain links TRBV4-3 to TRBJ1-5; no definite D call. V was cut by 0 bases and J by 4 bases, with 13 bases left in between. Germline CDR1 LGHNA, CDR2 YSLEER. The CDR3 sequence is 16 residues long. The CDR3 sequence: CASSQDSDGKNQPQHF. As DNA, the CDR3 is TGCGCCAGCAGCCAAGATTCGGACGGGAAAAATCAGCCCCAGCATTTT.

In DNA form, the CDR3 reads TGTGCCACCCGGACAGGGGGCAACATTCAGTACTTC. This codes for CATRTGGNIQYF. The chain recombines TRBV19 with TRBJ2-4; 11 nucleotides match TRBD1. Losses at the gene ends were 10 bases for V and 7 bases for J; bases not matched to a gene: 3. The CDR3 extends over 12 amino acids. The germline V gene encodes CDR1 LNHDA and CDR2 SQIVND (reference sequence).

The rearrangement joins TRBV6-5 to TRBJ1-6, with D perhaps matching TRBD1 (6 bases). The CDR3 is 15 residues long. CDR1 is MNHEY and CDR2 is SVGAGI in the germline V gene. With 5 bases removed from V and 6 bases from J, the gap between germline ends came to 14 bases. The DNA of the CDR3 is TGTGCCAGCAGTAAACAAGGGGGAACTAATTCACCCCTCCACTTT. This encodes CASSKQGGTNSPLHF.

The rearrangement links TRBV9 to TRBJ1-2; TRBD1 agrees at 7 bases. The CDR3 runs 16 residues. The ends lost 7 bases at V and 1 base at J; junction bases unmatched: 13. Germline V CDR1 and CDR2: SGDLS, YYNGEE. The CDR3 region is CASGTGAFRGNYGYTF. In DNA form, the CDR3 reads TGTGCCAGCGGAACAGGGGCCTTCCGTGGTAACTATGGCTACACCTTC.

The genes are TRBV6-1 and TRBJ1-1; possible D gene TRBD1, 5 bases. V lost 2 bases and J 0 bases, leaving 16 bases between the germline ends. The germline V gene encodes CDR1 MNHNS and CDR2 SASEGT. The CDR3 is made up of 17 amino acids. Here the CDR3 DNA reads TGTGCCAGCAGTGAAAGGTGGCAGGGCGGGATGAACACTGAAGCTTTCTTT. As protein: CASSERWQGGMNTEAFF.

This sequence joins TRBV19 and TRBJ1-6; 7 bases agree with TRBD1. The junction had 6 bases not matched to a gene; V was cut back by 5 bases and J by 8 bases. CDR3 size: 14 residues. Germline values: CDR1 LNHDA, CDR2 SQIVND (reference sequence). The DNA of the CDR3 is TGTGCCAGTAGTCCTGACAGGGTTTATTCACCCCTCCACTTT. Its protein is CASSPDRVYSPLHF.

The chain recombines TRBV5-1 with TRBJ2-2, with 9 bases identical to TRBD1. Germline trimming cut 3 bases from V and 6 bases from J; bases unmatched to any gene: 6. The CDR3 totals 15 residues. CDR1 is SGHRS, CDR2 YFSETQ, per germline. The CDR3 nucleotides are TGCGCCAGCAGCTCGGGACAGGGTGCCGCCGGGGAGCTGTTTTTT. Translating gives CASSSGQGAAGELFF.

CDR3 sequence (DNA): TGCAGCGTCGGCGGACTTAGCGGCTTCTACAATGAGCAGTTCTTC. Translated, it gives CSVGGLSGFYNEQFF. The V gene is TRBV29-1, the J gene TRBJ2-1; possibly TRBD2 for D (6 bases). Trimming took 6 bases from V and 3 from J, leaving 18 bases between them. This CDR3 has 15 amino acids. In germline, CDR1 is SQVTM, CDR2 ANQGSEA.

The chain carries TRBV7-9 and TRBJ1-1; D uncertain. The germline gives CDR1 SEHNR, CDR2 FQNEAQ (reference sequence). Trimming pared 3 bases from V and 1 base from J, leaving 12 bases between. The CDR3 has 15 residues. The CDR3 loop reads CASSLGRATNTEAFF. The CDR3 DNA reads as TGTGCCAGCAGCTTGGGCCGCGCCACGAACACTGAAGCTTTCTTT. The variable domain in full, with the rest retrieved from reference TRBV7-9 and TRBJ1-1, is DTGVSQNPRHKITKRGQNVTFRCDPISEHNRLYWYRQTLGQGPEFLTYFQNEAQLEKSRLLSDRFSAERPKGSFSTLEIQRTEQGDSAMYLCASSLGRATNTEAFFGQGTRLTVV.

V and J are TRBV30 and TRBJ1-5, with D unresolved. Trimming left V 3 bases short and J 9 bases short, with 24 bases between. The CDR3 is made up of 16 amino acids. CDR1 and CDR2 from the germline V gene are GTSNPN and SVGIG (reference sequence). The CDR3 sequence: CAWREGRAGFSGPQHF. The CDR3, as DNA: TGTGCCTGGAGGGAAGGTCGGGCAGGATTTAGCGGGCCCCAGCATTTT. Supplemented by reference TRBV30 and TRBJ1-5, the full variable domain reads SQTIHQWPATLVQPVGSPLSLECTVEGTSNPNLYWYRQAAGRGLQLLFYSVGIGQISSEVPQNLSASRPQDRQFILSSKKLLLSDSGFYLCAWREGRAGFSGPQHFGDGTRLSIL.